These T cell receptor beta chains were read from a single sample in a study of T cell responses to AZD1222 COVID-19 vaccine. TCRdb's table, derived via immunoSEQ multiplex PCR, lists solely in-frame clones and lacks some. This sample has under 120,000 clones, with around 94% found just once. The input for sequencing was peripheral blood, taken on day 0 of AZD1222 vaccination. Receptor source: an adult in good health. The CDR3 runs from the conserved cysteine through the conserved F or W. Fields, in order: V gene, D gene, clone size, J gene, CDR3 protein, CDR3 DNA. The D gene is left open where the match is weak. Clone size appears in some rows only: once, few, many, or a class for an expanded clone.

TRBV11-2	NA	NA	TRBJ2-5	CASSPPDGQETQYF	TGTGCCAGCAGCCCCCCGGACGGCCAAGAGACCCAGTACTTC
TRBV6-5	NA	NA	TRBJ1-1	CASTIAFNTEAFF	TGTGCCAGCACAATCGCATTCAACACTGAAGCTTTCTTT
TRBV12-3/TRBV12-4	NA	few	TRBJ2-5	CASSFESRETQYF	TGTGCCAGCAGTTTTGAGTCTAGGGAGACCCAGTACTTC
TRBV18	NA	NA	TRBJ1-2	CASSQEAVILNYGYTF	TGTGCCAGCTCACAAGAAGCGGTTATTCTTAACTATGGCTACACCTTC
TRBV19	NA	NA	TRBJ2-7	CASSHTAEGSYEQYF	TGTGCCAGTAGCCATACAGCAGAAGGGTCCTACGAGCAGTACTTC
TRBV19	NA	NA	TRBJ1-1	CAGLSRRGSTEAFF	TGTGCCGGTTTATCCCGTAGGGGGTCCACTGAAGCTTTCTTT
TRBV6-4	TRBD2	NA	TRBJ2-3	CASSVRGGSDTQYF	TGTGCCAGCAGTGTGAGGGGAGGGTCAGATACGCAGTATTTT
TRBV24-1	TRBD2	NA	TRBJ2-3	CATSDLGTSRFGTDTQYF	TGTGCCACCAGTGATTTGGGGACTAGTAGATTCGGCACAGATACGCAGTATTTT
TRBV12-5	NA	once	TRBJ1-4	CASGLVLFPQGGDEKLFF	TGTGCTAGTGGTTTGGTCCTATTCCCACAGGGAGGGGATGAAAAACTGTTTTTT
TRBV5-6	NA	NA	TRBJ2-4	CASSSRASGRRDKNIQYF	TGTGCCAGCAGCTCCCGGGCATCGGGCAGGCGGGACAAAAACATTCAGTACTTC
TRBV24-1	NA	NA	TRBJ1-2	CATFTLDGYTF	TGTGCCACCTTTACTCTGGACGGCTACACCTTC
TRBV5-1	NA	NA	TRBJ1-5	CASSIDGGNQPQHF	TGCGCCAGCAGCATCGATGGGGGCAATCAGCCCCAGCATTTT
TRBV18	NA	NA	TRBJ1-1	CASSPGRVMNTEAFF	TGTGCCAGCTCACCAGGACGGGTGATGAACACTGAAGCTTTCTTT
TRBV27	NA	NA	TRBJ2-7	CASSSQGQKEQYF	TGTGCCAGCAGTTCACAGGGCCAAAAGGAGCAGTACTTC
TRBV7-7	TRBD1	NA	TRBJ2-7	CASSLGAGGAYEQYF	TGTGCTAGCAGCTTAGGCGCAGGGGGCGCCTACGAGCAGTACTTC
TRBV5-6	NA	NA	TRBJ2-2	CASNRISGARELFF	TGTGCCAGCAACAGAATCTCGGGGGCCCGGGAGCTGTTTTTT
TRBV19	NA	NA	TRBJ2-5	CASSTVRAETQYF	TGTGCCAGTAGTACAGTCAGGGCAGAGACCCAGTACTTC
TRBV7-3	NA	NA	TRBJ2-7	CASRPEPSRSEQYF	TGTGCCAGCAGGCCGGAGCCTAGTCGTAGCGAGCAGTACTTC
TRBV27	NA	NA	TRBJ2-3	CASSLYGPDTQYF	TGTGCCAGCAGTTTATATGGGCCAGATACGCAGTATTTT
TRBV19	NA	once	TRBJ1-4	CASSHPSSATNEKLFF	TGTGCCAGTAGTCATCCTTCGTCAGCAACTAATGAAAAACTGTTTTTT
TRBV6-2/TRBV6-3	NA	NA	TRBJ1-2	CASSPFWDLSGGYTF	TGTGCCAGCAGCCCGTTCTGGGACCTCTCTGGGGGCTACACCTTC
TRBV27	NA	NA	TRBJ2-7	CASSSGAGPLGYEQYF	TGTGCCAGCAGTTCGGGGGCAGGGCCTCTGGGGTACGAGCAGTACTTC
TRBV19	TRBD1	NA	TRBJ1-2	CASSIVLGGGRYGYTF	TGTGCCAGTAGTATAGTCTTAGGGGGCGGAAGGTATGGCTACACCTTC
TRBV2	NA	NA	TRBJ2-2	CASSYAFRGELFF	TGTGCCAGCAGCTACGCGTTCCGCGGGGAGCTGTTTTTT
TRBV11-3	NA	NA	TRBJ2-5	CASSEETRVQETQYF	TGTGCCAGCAGCGAAGAGACGCGGGTCCAAGAGACCCAGTACTTC
TRBV12-3/TRBV12-4	NA	NA	TRBJ1-1	CASSFSTDDEAFF	TGTGCCAGCAGTTTTTCGACAGATGATGAAGCTTTCTTT
TRBV6-5	TRBD1	NA	TRBJ2-5	CASSYGTGGETQYF	TGTGCCAGCAGTTACGGGACAGGGGGAGAGACCCAGTACTTC
TRBV7-2	NA	NA	TRBJ1-1	CASSSGRLNTEAFF	TGTGCCAGCAGCTCGGGACGCCTGAACACTGAAGCTTTCTTT
TRBV6-6	NA	NA	TRBJ2-7	CASSYGGQGGRYEQYF	TGTGCCAGCAGTTACGGGGGGCAGGGTGGTCGATACGAGCAGTACTTC
TRBV7-9	TRBD2	NA	TRBJ2-7	CASSTRLAGGLYEQYF	TGTGCCAGCAGCACCAGACTAGCGGGAGGTCTCTACGAGCAGTACTTC
TRBV4-1	NA	NA	TRBJ1-3	CASSQELTTGNTIYF	TGCGCCAGCAGCCAAGAATTGACTACCGGAAACACCATATATTTT
TRBV28	NA	NA	TRBJ2-1	CASYPLREGRLDEQFF	TGTGCCAGCTACCCCCTTCGGGAAGGACGGTTAGATGAGCAGTTCTTC
TRBV5-1	NA	NA	TRBJ1-5	CASSRAAGAQPQHF	TGCGCCAGCAGCCGTGCGGCAGGTGCTCAGCCCCAGCATTTT
TRBV5-1	TRBD1	NA	TRBJ1-1	CASSLRQGRDTEAFF	TGCGCCAGCAGCTTACGACAGGGAAGGGACACTGAAGCTTTCTTT
TRBV6-1	TRBD2	NA	TRBJ2-5	CASSELLAGVETQYF	TGTGCCAGCAGTGAATTGCTAGCGGGAGTGGAGACCCAGTACTTC
TRBV24-1	NA	NA	TRBJ2-1	CATSDLYRGLNEQFF	TGTGCCACCAGTGATTTGTATAGGGGCCTAAATGAGCAGTTCTTC
TRBV23-1	NA	NA	TRBJ2-3	CASSQSRGRYTDTQYF	TGCGCCAGCAGTCAATCCCGGGGTCGCTACACAGATACGCAGTATTTT
TRBV3-1/TRBV3-2	NA	NA	TRBJ2-7	CASSQEDEGRGGDPYEQYF	TGTGCCAGCAGCCAAGAAGATGAGGGGCGTGGAGGGGATCCCTACGAGCAGTACTTC
TRBV28	TRBD1	NA	TRBJ1-6	CASSLGRGNSPLHF	TGTGCCAGCAGTTTGGGCAGGGGGAATTCACCCCTCCACTTT
TRBV7-3	NA	NA	TRBJ2-3	CASSFLPSTPGRPGGTDTQYF	TGTGCCAGCAGCTTTCTTCCCTCCACTCCCGGGAGGCCAGGGGGAACAGATACGCAGTATTTT
TRBV11-2	TRBD1	NA	TRBJ1-2	CASSPDRDYGYTF	TGTGCCAGCAGCCCGGACAGGGACTATGGCTACACCTTC
TRBV9	NA	NA	TRBJ2-5	CASSVFGQETQYF	TGTGCCAGCAGCGTTTTCGGCCAAGAGACCCAGTACTTC
TRBV11-3	NA	NA	TRBJ2-1	CASSFSENNEQFF	TGTGCCAGCAGCTTTTCAGAGAACAATGAGCAGTTCTTC
TRBV27	NA	few	TRBJ1-3	CASSPRSRNTIYF	TGTGCCAGCAGTCCTCGGTCCCGAAACACCATATATTTT
TRBV10-3	TRBD1	few	TRBJ2-2	CATDRGRTGELFF	TGTGCCACCGACAGGGGGCGGACCGGGGAGCTGTTTTTT
TRBV28	NA	NA	TRBJ2-7	CASSLKALQPDEQYF	TGTGCCAGCAGTTTGAAGGCTCTCCAACCGGACGAGCAGTACTTC
TRBV5-1	NA	few	TRBJ1-3	CASSDRSGNTIYF	TGCGCCAGCAGCGACAGGTCTGGAAACACCATATATTTT
TRBV30	TRBD1	NA	TRBJ1-1	CAWSTNRGAEAFF	TGTGCCTGGAGTACCAACAGGGGCGCTGAAGCTTTCTTT
TRBV6-5	TRBD1	NA	TRBJ1-2	CASRSGTGSNYGYTF	TGTGCCAGCAGGAGCGGGACAGGGTCTAACTATGGCTACACCTTC
TRBV30	TRBD1	NA	TRBJ1-1	CAWSRTRGAFF	TGTGCCTGGAGTCGGACCAGGGGGGCTTTCTTT
TRBV7-9	NA	NA	TRBJ1-1	CASSDVGRWFEAFF	TGTGCCAGCAGTGATGTTGGACGATGGTTTGAAGCTTTCTTT
TRBV7-9	NA	NA	TRBJ1-6	CASSSGPVNSPLHF	TGTGCCAGCAGCTCTGGACCGGTTAATTCACCCCTCCACTTT
TRBV13	NA	NA	TRBJ2-3	CASSLAASIGDTQYF	TGTGCCAGCAGCTTAGCGGCTAGCATAGGAGATACGCAGTATTTT
TRBV7-3	TRBD1	NA	TRBJ1-2	CASSLQGAVGYTF	TGTGCCAGCAGCCTGCAGGGGGCGGTTGGCTACACCTTC
TRBV7-3	NA	NA	TRBJ1-2	CASSSGTYGYTF	TGTGCCAGCAGCTCGGGGACCTATGGCTACACCTTC